Only a few counts were recorded for the clone carrying this T cell receptor beta chain. The CDR3 has 14 amino acids. Trimming cost V 5 bases and J 0 bases, with 12 bases left between them. Germline CDR1 SQVTM, CDR2 ANQGSEA. The sample belongs to a study of T-cell memory formation after mild COVID-19. One entry per CDR3 protein results from TCRdb running MiXCR on the 5' RACE reads. Here the sample spans over 500,000 distinct CDR3 sequences, 17% being singletons. The clonotype comes from an adult woman who had mild COVID-19 (a few samples of this study predate the infection). Cell type and time point are not known. The specimen sequenced was PBMCs or a T cell subset sorted from them (not recorded which). The chain couples TRBV29-1 to TRBJ2-3; D ambiguous. CDR3 nucleotides: TGCAGCGTTTCCGGGTCGTCTAGCACAGATACGCAGTATTTT. Translating it yields CSVSGSSSTDTQYF.